Each of the 4 T cell receptor beta chains below was sequenced from the same sample in a study of cytomegalovirus exposure and HLA in healthy donors. This table comes from immunoSEQ multiplex PCR, and its TCRdb copy is limited to in-frame clones, with some not included. The table includes 110,000 to 150,000 clones, about 95% detected once. The sample consisted of PBMCs. The receptor set was obtained from a man aged 18 to 35 in good health and CMV-seropositive.

The gene calls are TRBV4-1 and TRBJ2-2, with D possibly matching TRBD2 (5 bases). Germline loops: CDR1 MGHRA, CDR2 YSYEKL. This CDR3 is 15 amino acids long. The germline V and J ends were trimmed by 4 bases and 4 bases, with 13 bases remaining between them. This CDR3 reads CASSLTPGFTGELFF. DNA for the CDR3: TGCGCCAGCAGCCTAACTCCGGGATTCACCGGGGAGCTGTTTTTT.

The V call is TRBV11-3, the J call TRBJ2-7, with 7 bases identical to TRBD1. The CDR3 runs 15 residues. Looked up from germline, CDR1 is SGHNT and CDR2 is YENEEA. V was pared by 4 bases and J by 5 bases, with 11 bases of the junction left unmatched. The CDR3: CASSSKPDRAHEQYF. Written as DNA, the CDR3 is TGTGCCAGCAGCTCAAAACCCGACAGGGCCCACGAGCAGTACTTC.

This clone was counted once. The chain links TRBV15 to TRBJ2-3; TRBD2 is a possible D gene (6 bases). The length of the CDR3 is 20 residues. Germline V gene sequence: CDR1 LNHNV, CDR2 YYDKDF (reference sequence). Trimming shortened V by 1 base and J by 0 bases, and 23 bases separated the two germline ends. The CDR3 loop reads CATSRALSGLGTSSTDTQYF. CDR3 DNA: TGTGCCACCAGCAGAGCGCTTAGCGGATTAGGCACCTCAAGCACAGATACGCAGTATTTT.

The rearrangement joins TRBV28 to TRBJ1-3; D is ambiguous. V lost 4 bases and J lost 4, with 5 bases in between. From germline, CDR1 is MDHEN and CDR2 SYDVKM. The CDR3 extends over 12 amino acids. CDR3 bases: TGTGCCAGCAGTTATCAGGGAAACACCATATATTTT. Its protein is CASSYQGNTIYF.